This passage covers 29 T cell receptor beta chains from one sample sequenced in a study of CD8+ T cells in alopecia areata. The sequencing template was cDNA reverse transcribed from extracted RNA. Only in-frame clones appear in the TCRdb table, and some are missing; sequencing was by immunoSEQ multiplex PCR. Sampling found around 20,000 clones, none seen once. Combined cutaneous lymph node cells underwent sorting by CD4, CD8alpha, NKG2D, NKG2ACE and additional markers. Material: CD8+ T cells sorted from a lymph node. These receptors all come from a C3H/HeJ mouse with alopecia areata. For the strain, the MHC haplotype given is H2-k.

This clone has only a few counts. The genes are named according to mouse. The read comes to an end 4 residues before the CDR3 does, leaving the germline J gene to fill in the end. The rearrangement links TRBV1 to TRBJ2-5; 7 bases map to TRBD2. Germline V gene sequence: CDR1 NSQYPW, CDR2 LRSPGD (reference sequence). The CDR3 is 14 residues long. The chain's CDR3 is CTCSADGGRDTQYF. CDR3 bases read: TGCACCTGCAGTGCAGATGGGGGGAGGGAC.

Concerning this clone: The protein given in TCRdb and the translation of the DNA differ at residue 13, and the sequence presented here derives from the DNA. Mouse names are used for the genes. The CDR3 goes on 3 residues after the read ends, and that part is filled in from the germline J gene. This rearrangement joins TRBV13-2 to TRBJ1-3; 10 nucleotides align to TRBD1. The CDR3 loop spans 16 amino acids. J lost 4 bases, V lost 3 bases, and 7 bases had no gene match. CDR1 and CDR2 (germline): NNHNN, SYGAGS (reference sequence). The CDR3 region is CASGGPGTGVGNTLYF. The DNA read from the CDR3 is TGTGCCAGCGGTGGCCCCGGGACAGGGGTGGGAAATACG.

The table lists this clone with a few counts. Here the gene names and germline are mouse. From the germline J gene comes the end of the CDR3, since the read stops 4 residues before it. The chain combines TRBV13-3 with TRBJ2-5; TRBD1 is a possible D gene (6 bases). The CDR3 is 14 residues long. V lost 4 bases and J lost 2, with 11 bases in between. The germline V gene has CDR1 NNHDY and CDR2 SYVADS. CDR3: CASSHRDTQDTQYF. CDR3 bases read: TGTGCCAGCAGTCACCGGGACACCCAAGAC.

The sample holds a few counts of this clone. The germline and genes are mouse ones. Sequencing ends 4 residues short of the CDR3 end; the germline J gene provides the rest. The chain links TRBV1 to TRBJ1-4; weak D call: TRBD1 (6 bases). Trimming removed 1 base at V and 6 bases at J, with 9 bases between. Looked up from germline, CDR1 is NSQYPW and CDR2 is LRSPGD (reference sequence). This CDR3 has 14 residues. CDR3 bases read: TGCACCTGCAGTGCAGGGGGGCGCGACGAA. Translated: CTCSAGGRDE. The full CDR3 is CTCSAGGRDERLFF.

This clone was counted a few times. All gene names here are mouse names. The CDR3 end falls 4 residues outside the read, so it is completed with the germline J gene. This chain links TRBV16 with TRBJ2-3, with 11 bases matching TRBD2. Per germline, CDR1 SGHSA and CDR2 FRNQAP. V was clipped by 1 base and J by 3 bases; unmatched bases: 3. This CDR3 is 16 amino acids long. The sequenced part of the CDR3 DNA is TGTGCAAGCAGCTTAGGGACTGGGGGGAGGGCAGAA. This translates into CASSLGTGGRAE. The whole CDR3 sequence reads CASSLGTGGRAETLYF.

This clone was seen ten or more times. Gene labels here are mouse ones. The read gets to within 4 residues of the CDR3 end, and the germline J gene fills in the rest. J is TRBJ2-4 and V is TRBV13-3, with 7 positions matching TRBD1. The CDR3 has 14 amino acids. With V trimmed by 5 bases and J by 3 bases, 6 bases remained unmatched. Germline loops: CDR1 NNHDY, CDR2 SYVADS. CDR3 in amino acids: CASSPDRAQNTLYF. CDR3 bases read: TGTGCCAGCAGCCCCGACAGGGCCCAAAAC.

This clone was counted between two and nine times. Genes and germline come from the mouse. Read coverage stops 4 residues before the CDR3 terminus; the germline J gene supplies the remainder. Within the sample, other DNA sequences also encode this same CDR3. This chain links TRBV19 with TRBJ2-7, with TRBD2 matching 10 bases. The CDR3 is made up of 13 amino acids. CDR1 and CDR2 from the germline V gene are FNHDT and SITEND (reference sequence). The CDR3 sequence: CASSRTGGYEQYF. CDR3 DNA (partial): TGTGCCAGCAGTCGGACTGGGGGTTAT.

In this sample, this clone turned up a few times. The protein here is the DNA translation, as the TCRdb protein differs from it at residue 11. The gene names here belong to mouse. The read comes to an end 3 residues before the CDR3 does, leaving the germline J gene to fill in the end. The chain is built from TRBV1 and TRBJ1-6; a possible D gene is TRBD1 (6 bases). TRBJ1-6 qualifies as an ORF whose function is uncertain. Germline CDR1 NSQYPW, CDR2 LRSPGD (reference sequence). V lost 0 bases and J lost 6, with 6 bases in between. CDR3 length: 14 amino acids. The CDR3 sequence is CTCSAEQGNSPLYF. The CDR3 DNA, read in part, is TGCACCTGCAGTGCAGAACAGGGTAATTCGCCC.

This clone was counted only a few times. The gene symbols are mouse symbols. Read coverage stops 4 residues before the CDR3 terminus; the germline J gene supplies the remainder. The chain recombines TRBV13-1 with TRBJ2-7; maybe TRBD1 (6 bases). Looked up from germline, CDR1 is NSHNY and CDR2 is SYGAGN. V was shortened by 7 bases and J by 0 bases, with 11 bases between the two germline ends. The CDR3 length is 13 residues. Here the CDR3 reads CASGTSSSYEQYF. CDR3 DNA (partial): TGTGCCAGCGGGACATCGAGCTCCTAT.

The table lists this clone with many counts. Any gene name here is a mouse gene name. The read falls 4 residues short of the CDR3 end, and the missing part is taken from the germline J gene. The rearrangement joins TRBV1 to TRBJ2-3, with TRBD1 matching 7 bases. The J segment lost 1 base and the V segment lost 3 bases, leaving 7 bases of the junction unmatched. Per the germline V gene, CDR1 is NSQYPW and CDR2 is LRSPGD (reference sequence). The CDR3 contains 16 residues. CDR3 DNA, as far as it was read: TGCACCTGCAGTGCCCCAGACAGGGCGGGTGCAGAA. Protein sequence: CTCSAPDRAGAE. The complete CDR3 reads CTCSAPDRAGAETLYF.

This clone has a count of ten or more. Gene names follow the mouse nomenclature. The DNA ends 4 residues before the CDR3 does, and the rest of the CDR3 is filled in from the germline J gene. The J gene is TRBJ2-7, the V gene TRBV14; 7 nucleotides match TRBD1. The germline gives CDR1 SGHDT, CDR2 FRDEAV. This CDR3 contains 14 residues. The CDR3 bases that were read are TGTGCCAGCAGTTTAGCGCAGGGGGATGAT. This translates into CASSLAQGDD. The whole CDR3 reads CASSLAQGDDEQYF.

A word on this clone: Genes here carry mouse names. The read comes to an end 4 residues before the CDR3 does, leaving the germline J gene to fill in the end. V and J are TRBV3 and TRBJ2-5, with TRBD2 matching over 11 bases. The CDR3 covers 16 residues. Unmatched junction bases numbered 6, after V lost 5 bases and J lost 2 bases. CDR1 and CDR2 from the germline V gene are SNHLY and FYNGKV (reference sequence). The DNA read from the CDR3 is TGTGCCAGCAGCGACCCGGGACTGGGGGTCCAAGAC. Its protein product is CASSDPGLGVQD. The full CDR3 reads CASSDPGLGVQDTQYF. Based on the CDR3 plus reference TRBV3 and TRBJ2-5, the full variable domain is GPKVLQIPSHQIIDMGQMVTLNCDPVSNHLYFYWYKQILGQQMEFLVNFYNGKVMEKSKLFKDQFSVERPDGSYFTLKIQPTALEDSAVYFCASSDPGLGVQDTQYFGPGTRLLVL.

This clone was detected many times. Any gene name here is a mouse gene name. With the read ending 4 residues before the CDR3 end, the germline J gene is used to fill in that end. The V gene is TRBV13-3, the J gene TRBJ2-7; D call uncertain. CDR1 is NNHDY, CDR2 SYVADS, per germline. This CDR3 has 11 residues. CDR3 amino acids: CASSSFYEQYF. Partial CDR3 DNA: TGTGCCAGCAGTTCTTTTTAT.

Judged by abundance, this clone is medium-sized (0.01 to 0.1%). All gene names here are mouse names. The read terminates 4 residues before the CDR3 end, so the remaining end is supplied by the germline J gene. The rearrangement uses TRBV13-3 and TRBJ2-4; TRBD1 might be the D (5 bases). CDR1 and CDR2 (germline): NNHDY, SYVADS. The CDR3 runs 13 residues. The ends were cut back, 3 bases at V and 2 bases at J, with 7 bases in the middle. This chain's CDR3 is CASSGTNQNTLYF. The CDR3 DNA, read in part, is TGTGCCAGCAGTGGGACAAATCAAAAC.

Comments on this clone: Gene and germline names: mouse. The read ends 4 residues early relative to the CDR3; the germline J gene fills the gap. The gene calls are TRBV19 and TRBJ2-7; 8 nucleotides match TRBD2. The CDR3 is 13 residues long. Germline loops: CDR1 FNHDT, CDR2 SITEND (reference sequence). V lost 3 bases to trimming and J lost 2 bases; unmatched junction nucleotides: 1. CDR3 sequence reads: CASSTGGPYEQYF. The CDR3 bases that were read are TGTGCCAGCAGTACTGGGGGGCCCTAT.

A note on this clone: Gene names denote mouse genes. The read terminates 4 residues ahead of where the CDR3 ends, so the germline J gene completes it. J is TRBJ1-4 and V is TRBV14; D is possibly TRBD1 (5 bases). V dropped 5 bases and J dropped 3 bases, with 14 bases sitting between them. This CDR3 has 15 amino acids. CDR1 SGHDT and CDR2 FRDEAV come from the germline V gene. CDR3 loop: CASRDSPFPNERLFF. CDR3 DNA (partial): TGTGCCAGCAGAGACAGTCCCTTTCCCAACGAA.

A note on this clone: The genes and germline here are from mouse. From the germline J gene comes the end of the CDR3, since the read stops 4 residues before it. The rearrangement links TRBV5 to TRBJ2-1; TRBD2 matches 8 bases. This CDR3 is 16 amino acids long. Germline CDR1 reads LGHNA; CDR2 reads YNLKQL (reference sequence). With 0 bases clipped from V and 1 base from J, the junction kept 2 bases outside the gene matches. CDR3 region: CASSQDSGGNYAEQFF. The CDR3 bases that were read are TGTGCCAGCAGCCAAGATTCTGGGGGGAACTATGCT.

A word on this clone: Gene names refer to mouse genes. CDR3 bases read: TGTGCCAGCAGTATTTCAGGGCGGAACACCGGG. Its translation is CASSISGRNTG. The entire CDR3 protein is CASSISGRNTGQLYF. V gene TRBV19 combines with J gene TRBJ2-2; perhaps TRBD1 as D (5 bases). The read ends 4 residues early relative to the CDR3; the germline J gene fills the gap. Trimming removed 2 bases from V and 2 bases from J, with 10 bases in between. This CDR3 has 15 amino acids. Germline CDR1 is FNHDT and CDR2 is SITEND (reference sequence).

Concerning this clone itself: Germline and genes: mouse. The CDR3 end lies 4 residues beyond the end of the read and is filled in from the germline J gene. The chain combines TRBV19 with TRBJ2-5; possibly TRBD2 for D (7 bases). This CDR3 region has 14 residues. Germline V lookup: CDR1 FNHDT, CDR2 SITEND (reference sequence). The covered CDR3 bases are TGTGCCAGCAGGCCAACGGGGGGCGCAGAC. Translation gives CASRPTGGAD. The entire CDR3 protein reads CASRPTGGADTQYF. The full variable domain, rest sourced from reference TRBV19 and TRBJ2-5, is GGIITQTPKFLIGQEGQKLTLKCQQNFNHDTMYWYRQDSGKGLRLIYYSITENDLQKGDLSEGYDASREKKSSFSLTVTSAQKNEMAVFLCASRPTGGADTQYFGPGTRLLVL.

This clone was recorded at least ten times. Germline and genes here are mouse. The CDR3 end is not reached by the read, which stops 4 residues before it; the germline J gene fills it in. J is TRBJ2-1 and V is TRBV13-3; D call uncertain. Germline loops: CDR1 NNHDY, CDR2 SYVADS. The V and J ends lost 1 base and 0 bases respectively, with 11 bases between them. This CDR3 spans 16 amino acids. The CDR3 DNA, read in part, is TGTGCCAGCAGTGATTGGAGACAAACTAACTATGCT. Amino acids: CASSDWRQTNYA. In full, the CDR3 reads CASSDWRQTNYAEQFF.

This clone was seen many times. Gene names are mouse gene names. The CDR3 end lies 4 residues beyond the end of the read and is filled in from the germline J gene. The rearrangement joins TRBV17 to TRBJ2-5; a weak D match, TRBD1 (5 bases). The CDR3 spans 12 residues. Germline V gene sequence: CDR1 MNHDT, CDR2 YYDKIL. The covered CDR3 bases are TGTGCTAGCAGTACAGGGCGAGAC. Amino acids: CASSTGRD. From start to end, the CDR3 is CASSTGRDTQYF. Using reference TRBV17 and TRBJ2-5 for the parts outside the CDR3, the full variable domain is DTTVKQNPRYKLARVGKPVNLICSQTMNHDTMYWYQKKPNQAPKLLLFYYDKILNREADTFEKFQSSRPNNSFCSLYIGSAGLEYSAMYLCASSTGRDTQYFGPGTRLLVL.

A note on this clone: The genes are named according to mouse. The sequenced fragment ends 4 residues before the CDR3 boundary, so the rest is inferred from the germline J gene. The genes are TRBV5 and TRBJ2-2; possibly TRBD1 for D (6 bases). Germline values: CDR1 LGHNA, CDR2 YNLKQL (reference sequence). The CDR3 has 15 residues. The ends were cut back, 1 base at V and 2 bases at J, with 8 bases in the middle. The DNA read from the CDR3 is TGTGCCAGCAGCCAAGCAGGGGCGAACACCGGG. It translates to CASSQAGANTG. In full, the CDR3 reads CASSQAGANTGQLYF.

With regard to this clone: Gene labels here are mouse ones. The CDR3 end falls 4 residues outside the read, so it is completed with the germline J gene. The V call is TRBV31, the J call TRBJ1-4; 10 positions agree with TRBD1. CDR3 size: 14 residues. Germline loops: CDR1 GKSSPN, CDR2 SITVG. The CDR3 is CAWSLRTGGERLFF. The sequenced part of the CDR3 DNA is TGTGCCTGGAGTCTACGGACAGGGGGCGAA.

This clone was observed at least ten times. Genes and germline come from the mouse. The CDR3 end falls 4 residues outside the read, so it is completed with the germline J gene. V and J are TRBV14 and TRBJ1-4; 9 nucleotides agree with TRBD1. Trimming cost V 5 bases and J 3 bases; bases outside gene matches: 5. Germline values: CDR1 SGHDT, CDR2 FRDEAV. This CDR3 is 15 amino acids long. Incomplete CDR3 DNA: TGTGCCAGCAGGGCCGGGACAGGGACCAACGAA. This sequence encodes CASRAGTGTNE. In full, the CDR3 reads CASRAGTGTNERLFF.

This clone showed up just a few times. Gene names and germline refer to mouse. The read halts 4 residues ahead of the CDR3 end, with the missing end drawn from the germline J gene. The chain has TRBV14 and TRBJ1-4, with 12 bases that match TRBD1. V was clipped by 9 bases and J by 6 bases; unmatched bases: 3. The CDR3 is 13 residues long. Germline V gene sequence: CDR1 SGHDT, CDR2 FRDEAV. This chain's CDR3 is CATGTGGYERLFF. The sequenced CDR3 bases are TGTGCCACCGGGACAGGGGGCTACGAA.

The sample holds many counts of this clone. Gene names and germline match the mouse. The read halts 4 residues ahead of the CDR3 end, with the missing end drawn from the germline J gene. This chain connects TRBV1 to TRBJ2-2; 9 nucleotides match TRBD1. The V and J ends lost 0 bases and 1 base, in that order; junction bases with no gene match: 3. CDR1 NSQYPW and CDR2 LRSPGD come from the germline V gene (reference sequence). The CDR3 sequence is 17 residues long. CDR3 region: CTCSADWDRENTGQLYF. CDR3 DNA (partial): TGCACCTGCAGTGCAGACTGGGACAGGGAAAACACCGGG.

Worth noting for this clone: Each gene name is a mouse one. The CDR3 extends 4 residues past the end of the read, so its final part is completed from the germline J gene. The chain couples TRBV1 to TRBJ1-1, with a weak D call TRBD1 (6 bases). Trimming pared 6 bases from V and 4 bases from J, leaving 9 bases between. Germline assignment: CDR1 NSQYPW and CDR2 LRSPGD (reference sequence). The CDR3 loop spans 12 amino acids. The CDR3 sequence is CTCSPGATEVFF. The sequenced CDR3 bases are TGCACCTGCAGCCCAGGGGCCACA.

This clone was counted between two and nine times. Mouse germline and gene names are used. The CDR3 end falls 4 residues outside the read, so it is completed with the germline J gene. The V and J genes are TRBV14 and TRBJ2-1, with 10 bases matching TRBD1. Per the germline V gene, CDR1 is SGHDT and CDR2 is FRDEAV. The CDR3 has 16 amino acids. V trimming: 5 bases; J trimming: 3 bases; junction bases outside the gene matches: 8. CDR3 DNA (partial): TGTGCCAGCAGCCTTCCTTGGGACAGGGGCTATGCT. This sequence encodes CASSLPWDRGYA. The whole CDR3 sequence is CASSLPWDRGYAEQFF.

There are many counts of this clone. At residue 12, TCRdb's protein disagrees with the DNA translation; the protein shown here derives from the DNA. The gene symbols are mouse symbols. The read halts 3 residues ahead of the CDR3 end, with the missing end drawn from the germline J gene. The chain recombines TRBV13-1 with TRBJ1-3; 7 nucleotides match TRBD1. The V gene end was trimmed by 3 bases and the J gene end by 2 bases; junction bases not matched to a gene: 5. This CDR3 is 15 amino acids long. CDR1 is NSHNY and CDR2 is SYGAGN in the germline V gene. CDR3 DNA, as far as it was read: TGTGCCAGCAGTGGAACCGGGACAGCTGGAAATACG. This gives the protein CASSGTGTAGNT. The entire CDR3 protein reads CASSGTGTAGNTLYF.